This T cell receptor (beta chain) was obtained from a study of T cells in Graves' hyperthyroidism and ophthalmopathy (dated by TCRdb to the late 2010s). The study in broad terms: Peripheral blood samples were taken at the time of initial diagnosis, prior to any treatment. An independent validation cohort of 18 to 20 hyperthyroidism patients and about 16 patients who later progressed to ophthalmopathy tested prospective prediction of ophthalmopathy. To identify TCR V-J signatures that set the groups apart, the researchers used a discovery cohort of 100 patients, made up of about 44 with Graves' ophthalmopathy and some 60 with stable Graves' hyperthyroidism. The paper describes TCR Vbeta CDR3 sequencing of 130 to 150 peripheral blood samples, made up of 43 ophthalmopathy patients, some 76 hyperthyroidism patients and roughly 17 progressor patients. After blood sampling, hyperthyroidism patients were treated with methimazole at a starting dose of 30 mg daily, and ophthalmopathy patients were treated with high-dose intravenous methylprednisolone. In over five Graves' hyperthyroidism patients, the study also compared T-cell repertoires from thyroid tissue with T-cell repertoires from blood. The 100 discovery patients were randomly split 7:3 into training and test sets.

This clonotype was found many times. Its antigen specificity is not known. The sample holds no much larger clone one base away, and base qualities are not on file. Results the study describes overall, beyond this receptor: A 13 V-J signature model separated ophthalmopathy from stable hyperthyroidism, with over 85% sensitivity and about 81% specificity in cross-validation and 80%/75% in testing. Most expanded thyroid clonotypes (frequency above 0.001) were also detected in blood, a finding suggesting that blood repertoires may reflect thyroid immune responses. No statistical method was used to set the sample size in advance, and investigators knew the group allocation. During validation, the model predicted progression to ophthalmopathy a median of approximately six months ahead of onset, with around 71% sensitivity and under 85% specificity.

Ophthalmopathy patients had moderately to severely active disease, Clinical Activity Score of at least 3, NOSPECS grade of at least 4, and duration under 3 months. Any patient with an uncontrolled infection, another autoimmune disease, pregnancy or lactation was excluded. Diagnoses were established on the basis of clinical symptoms, serum thyroxine and TRAb, thyroid ultrasound, and orbital computed tomography. PBMCs were isolated from approximately 10 ml of fresh peripheral blood by Ficoll-Paque density gradient centrifugation. Total RNA was extracted using Trizol reagent, and RNA quality was assessed on an Agilent 2100 Bioanalyzer. From a lookup of the germline V gene, CDR1 and CDR2 are SGHTA and FQGNSA. V loses 5 bases at its end and J loses 2 bases; junction bases beyond the gene matches: 1. From the cysteine up to the phenylalanine, the CDR3 has a length of 13 residues. Here the CDR3 DNA is all that survives: 39 bases in frame from base 1.

The TCR beta CDR3 regions were amplified from RNA transcripts. A first-round RT-PCR of the TCR CDR3 used the HTBI primer set with the Qiagen OneStep RT-PCR kit. A second multiplex PCR round built the libraries, followed by size selection and purification. Sequencing of the libraries was done on an Illumina HiSeq2000 using paired-end 100 bp reads. Per the original workflow: SOAPnuke was used to process the raw data, removing reads that contained adapters or uncalled bases, had a mean Phred below 15, or lacked an exact match to the constant primer or identifier. COPE v1.2.5 was used to merge high-quality paired reads, and clonotypes were defined as unique nucleotide sequences. Clonotypes were aligned to IMGT TRBV, TRBD and TRBJ reference segments using MiTCR v1.1. The analysis included only V-J combinations with a frequency above 0.0001, which together covered approximately 99% of the repertoires. A TCS score was defined as the ratio of F50 (clonal expansion) to E x V (chaos), with BLOSUM62-based TCRdist applied between CDR3 peptides within each V-J. Welch's t-statistics and random forest reduced several hundred V-J features to roughly 13, which were used in a naive Bayes classifier (R e1071). TCRdb reworked the public reads: Q25 trimming with fastp, MiXCR clone assembly, productive beta chains retained. One record per CDR3 amino acid sequence lists the most common genes and DNA. The authors' filters were not applied to this entry. The sample table lists under 350,000 distinct CDR3 sequences, about 17% of them with a count of one. The leading ten clones occupy over 50% of the sample.

This sequence uses TRBV7-2 and TRBJ1-2; 8 central bases correspond to TRBD1. Sequences were obtained from blood. This clonotype was sampled from a woman in her sixties with Graves' ophthalmopathy. The DNA is TGTGCCAGCAGCCGACAGGGGAACTATGGCTACACCTTC. Translated, this gives CASSRQGNYGYTF.